This T cell receptor (beta chain) was sequenced for a study of T cell repertoires and HLA-DP antigens. For this clone: The antigen is not known.

CDR3 length: 13 residues. Per germline, CDR1 SNHLY and CDR2 FYNNEI. Trimming took off 6 bases at V and 4 bases at J, with 12 bases between the two ends. Repertoires were generated with immunoSEQ multiplex PCR, while TCRdb's copy carries only in-frame clones and drops some. The sample holds about 110,000 clones; 80% to 95% are singletons and the top ten take less than 0.35%. The TCR sequence derives from a woman aged 18-29 years in good health and CMV-seronegative. This chain links TRBV2 with TRBJ1-2; weak D call: TRBD1 (5 bases). Sequencing was done on a sample of CD4+ T cells from PBMCs. The CDR3 spells CASRVDSSYGYTF. DNA of the CDR3: TGTGCCAGCAGGGTAGACAGCAGCTATGGCTACACCTTC.